This TCR beta chain was documented in a study of shared clonotypes between healthy human individuals. Study-level findings and limits: Blood was the only sampled material, and tissue repertoires likely differ. The four-donor shared clonotypes exceeded non-shared clonotypes in generation probability, with non-shared ones scoring lower.

The CDR3 length is 14 residues. Germline V lookup: CDR1 SGHNT, CDR2 YYREEE (reference sequence). V dropped 0 bases and J dropped 8; count of bases not matched to a gene: 6. Adult Caucasians living in Nashville, Tennessee made up all of the donors. Several immunoSEQ plates held equal portions of the genomic DNA taken from each subset. The table came from immunoSEQ multiplex PCR; TCRdb's copy has only in-frame clones and leaves some out. This sample has about 1.5 million clones, with nearly 99% found just once. A note on this clone: The target antigen is unknown.

The gene calls are TRBV5-4 and TRBJ2-3, with 7 bases matching TRBD2. The clonotype comes from a man under 40 in good health. The sequenced sample was naive CD4+ T cells sorted from blood. Subset here: CD45RA+ positively selected. CDR3 coding DNA: TGTGCCAGCAGCTTGGCTAGCTCTAGCGGTACGCAGTATTTT. It yields the protein CASSLASSSGTQYF.